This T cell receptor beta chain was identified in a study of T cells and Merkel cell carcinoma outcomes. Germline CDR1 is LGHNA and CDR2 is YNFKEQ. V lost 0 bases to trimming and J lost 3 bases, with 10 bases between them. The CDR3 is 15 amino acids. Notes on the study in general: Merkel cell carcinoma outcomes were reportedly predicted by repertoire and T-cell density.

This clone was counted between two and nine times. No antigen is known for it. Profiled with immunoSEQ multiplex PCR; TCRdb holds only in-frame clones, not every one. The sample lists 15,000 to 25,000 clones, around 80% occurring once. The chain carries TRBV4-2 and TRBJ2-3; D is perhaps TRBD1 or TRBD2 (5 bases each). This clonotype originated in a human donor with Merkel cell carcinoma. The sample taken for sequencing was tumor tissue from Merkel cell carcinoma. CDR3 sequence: CASSQERGFTDTQYF. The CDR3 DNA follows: TGTGCCAGCAGCCAAGAACGGGGCTTTACAGATACGCAGTATTTT.